Below, 16 T cell receptor beta chains from the same sample are listed, as sequenced in a study of cytomegalovirus exposure and HLA in healthy donors. Method: immunoSEQ multiplex PCR; TCRdb's copy keeps in-frame clones and lacks some. The sample yields under 200,000 clones, around 96% seen once. Sequencing was carried out using PBMCs. Receptors originate from a woman between 18 and 29 years old in good health and CMV-seronegative.

This sequence joins TRBV30 and TRBJ2-3; 9 bases agree with TRBD2. The length of the CDR3 is 15 residues. The V and J ends lost 0 bases and 2 bases, in that order; junction bases with no gene match: 3. CDR1 and CDR2 from the germline V gene are GTSNPN and SVGIG (reference sequence). The CDR3 loop is CAWSVLAGYTDTQYF. The DNA for the CDR3 is TGTGCCTGGAGTGTCCTAGCGGGGTACACAGATACGCAGTATTTT. Full variable domain (missing parts from reference TRBV30 and TRBJ2-3): SQTIHQWPATLVQPVGSPLSLECTVEGTSNPNLYWYRQAAGRGLQLLFYSVGIGQISSEVPQNLSASRPQDRQFILSSKKLLLSDSGFYLCAWSVLAGYTDTQYFGPGTRLTVL.

This chain connects TRBV7-2 to TRBJ2-1; unclear D gene. Trimming removed 6 bases from V and 0 bases from J, with 12 bases in between. The CDR3 has 15 amino acids. CDR1 is SGHTA, CDR2 FQGNSA, per germline. The CDR3 coding sequence is TGTGCCAGCAGTTATGAAACGGGCTCCTACAATGAGCAGTTCTTC. The encoded protein is CASSYETGSYNEQFF.

The genes are TRBV6-1 and TRBJ1-6; a possible D gene is TRBD1 (5 bases). Germline lookup yields CDR1 MNHNS and CDR2 SASEGT. This CDR3 is built from 18 residues. The V end lost 2 bases, the J end lost 8 bases, and 22 bases lay between the germline ends. In nucleotides, the CDR3 is TGTGCCAGCAGTGAAAGGAGAGCAGGGATTAGGATTTATTCACCCCTCCACTTT. This translates into CASSERRAGIRIYSPLHF.

This chain joins TRBV18 and TRBJ2-3; perhaps TRBD1 as D (5 bases). CDR3 length: 16 residues. V lost 3 bases and J lost 5, with 18 bases in between. Germline assignment: CDR1 KGHSH and CDR2 LQKENI. The CDR3 here is CASSPRSFRDGDTQYF. CDR3 DNA sequence: TGTGCCAGCTCACCTAGATCTTTCAGGGATGGAGATACGCAGTATTTT.

The chain couples TRBV13 to TRBJ2-2; the match to TRBD2 covers 10 bases. In germline, CDR1 is PRHDT, CDR2 FYEKMQ (reference sequence). The V and J ends lost 3 bases and 6 bases, in that order; junction bases with no gene match: 7. This CDR3 contains 16 residues. CDR3 amino acids: CASSFPGTSVPGELFF. DNA for the CDR3: TGTGCCAGCAGCTTTCCCGGGACTAGCGTTCCCGGGGAGCTGTTTTTT.

The rearrangement joins TRBV20-1 to TRBJ2-7, with D unclear. The CDR3 loop spans 11 amino acids. The ends were cut back, 4 bases at V and 4 bases at J, with 8 bases in the middle. Germline loops: CDR1 DFQATT, CDR2 SNEGSKA (reference sequence). The CDR3 sequence: CSAKPSYEQYF. The CDR3 DNA is TGCAGTGCTAAGCCTTCGTACGAGCAGTACTTC.

This chain uses TRBV6-1 with TRBJ1-4; D is perhaps TRBD1 (6 bases). Deletions cut 2 bases from V and 5 bases from J, with 9 bases between. The CDR3 sequence is 14 residues long. From germline, CDR1 is MNHNS and CDR2 SASEGT. For the CDR3, the DNA is TGTGCCAGCAGTGAATGGGACACGAATGAAAAACTGTTTTTT. The encoded protein is CASSEWDTNEKLFF.

V is TRBV4-1 and J is TRBJ2-4; 12 bases are shared with TRBD1. Germline V lookup: CDR1 MGHRA, CDR2 YSYEKL. The V segment lost 4 bases and the J segment 1 base; nucleotides outside the gene matches: 8. This CDR3 comprises 18 residues. Written as DNA, the CDR3 is TGCGCCAGCAGCCGGGACAGGGGGCCTCCGAGGGCCAAAAACATTCAGTACTTC. This sequence encodes CASSRDRGPPRAKNIQYF.

This clone is a singleton in its sample. The chain uses TRBV27 and TRBJ1-4; 8 bases fit TRBD1. Per germline, CDR1 MNHEY and CDR2 SMNVEV (reference sequence). J gave up 7 bases and V 3 bases, and 7 bases lay outside the gene matches. The CDR3 sequence is 15 residues long. The CDR3 is CASSFWSGGGEKLFF. In DNA, the CDR3 is TGTGCCAGCAGTTTTTGGTCAGGGGGCGGTGAAAAACTGTTTTTT.

The V and J genes are TRBV2 and TRBJ2-7, with TRBD1 identical over 9 bases. CDR1 SNHLY and CDR2 FYNNEI come from the germline V gene. Unmatched junction bases numbered 6, after V lost 10 bases and J lost 2 bases. CDR3 length: 13 residues. The CDR3 DNA sequence: TGTGCCATCACCGGGACAGGGCCCTACGAGCAGTACTTC. This translates into CAITGTGPYEQYF.

CDR3 sequence (DNA): TGTGCCAGCAGTCAGGGGGGCGGCGATACGCAGTATTTT. Translation gives CASSQGGGDTQYF. The chain couples TRBV27 to TRBJ2-3, with D possibly matching TRBD1 (7 bases). V lost 5 bases and J 6 bases, leaving 12 bases between the germline ends. Per germline, CDR1 MNHEY and CDR2 SMNVEV (reference sequence). The CDR3 runs 13 residues.

This chain links TRBV27 with TRBJ2-1; 11 positions match TRBD1. The length of the CDR3 is 16 residues. Germline V gene data show CDR1 as MNHEY and CDR2 as SMNVEV (reference sequence). V was pared by 5 bases and J by 5 bases, with 8 bases of the junction left unmatched. This CDR3 is CASSPWGTGGNNEQFF. CDR3 sequence (DNA): TGTGCCAGCAGTCCTTGGGGGACAGGGGGTAACAATGAGCAGTTCTTC.

The DNA for the CDR3 is TGTGCCAGCAGCCACCGACAGGGTGAGAACTATGGCTACACCTTC. This codes for CASSHRQGENYGYTF. The chain employs TRBV4-2 and TRBJ1-2; 7 bases agree with TRBD1. The length of the CDR3 is 15 residues. Germline loops: CDR1 LGHNA, CDR2 YNFKEQ. V lost 3 bases to trimming and J lost 2 bases; unmatched junction nucleotides: 6.

The chain recombines TRBV7-2 with TRBJ2-7; 8 bases line up with TRBD2. V shed 1 base, J shed 7 bases, and the junction held 0 bases outside the gene matches. Germline assignment: CDR1 SGHTA and CDR2 FQGNSA. CDR3 length equals 12 residues. The CDR3 is CASSLGGGEQYF. As DNA, the CDR3 is TGTGCCAGCAGCTTAGGCGGGGGGGAGCAGTACTTC.

In this sample, this clone turned up once. V usage is TRBV19 and J usage is TRBJ2-7; unclear D gene. CDR1 LNHDA and CDR2 SQIVND come from the germline V gene (reference sequence). The CDR3 totals 16 residues. Deletions cut 3 bases from V and 4 bases from J, with 19 bases between. DNA for the CDR3: TGTGCCAGTAGTATTGAAGCTAGATCCCCCGGGTACGAGCAGTACTTC. This translates into CASSIEARSPGYEQYF.

This clone was counted once. This chain uses TRBV7-2 with TRBJ2-7; D is possibly TRBD1 (6 bases). This CDR3 is built from 14 residues. The V end lost 5 bases, the J end lost 3 bases, and 14 bases lay between the germline ends. The germline V gene has CDR1 SGHTA and CDR2 FQGNSA. This CDR3 reads CASSVQGNYYEQYF. CDR3 sequence (DNA): TGTGCCAGCAGCGTACAGGGTAACTACTACGAGCAGTACTTC.